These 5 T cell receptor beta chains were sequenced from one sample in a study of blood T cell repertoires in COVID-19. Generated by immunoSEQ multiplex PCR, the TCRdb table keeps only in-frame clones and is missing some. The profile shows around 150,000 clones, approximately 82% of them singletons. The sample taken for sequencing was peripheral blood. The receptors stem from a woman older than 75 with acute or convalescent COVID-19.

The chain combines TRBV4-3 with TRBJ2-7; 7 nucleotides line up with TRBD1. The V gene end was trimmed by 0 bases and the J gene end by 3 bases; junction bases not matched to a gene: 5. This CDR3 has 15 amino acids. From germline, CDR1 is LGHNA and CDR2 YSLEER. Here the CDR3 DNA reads TGCGCCAGCAGCCAAGAGACAGGGAGATACTACGAGCAGTACTTC. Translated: CASSQETGRYYEQYF.

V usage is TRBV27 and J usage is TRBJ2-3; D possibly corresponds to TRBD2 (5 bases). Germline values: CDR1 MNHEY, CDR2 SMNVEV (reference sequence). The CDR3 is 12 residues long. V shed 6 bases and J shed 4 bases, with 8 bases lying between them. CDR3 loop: CASRTGSDTQYF. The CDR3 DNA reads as TGTGCCAGCAGGACGGGGTCAGATACGCAGTATTTT.

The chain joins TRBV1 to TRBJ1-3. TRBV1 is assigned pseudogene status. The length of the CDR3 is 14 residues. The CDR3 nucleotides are TGCACCAGCTCGATGCCTAGCTCTGGAAACACCATATATTTT. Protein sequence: CTSSMPSSGNTIYF.

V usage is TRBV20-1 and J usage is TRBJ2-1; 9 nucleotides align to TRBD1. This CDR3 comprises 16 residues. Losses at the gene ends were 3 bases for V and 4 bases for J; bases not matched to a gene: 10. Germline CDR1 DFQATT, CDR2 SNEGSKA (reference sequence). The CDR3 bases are TGCAGTGCTAGTGCGAGCCAGACAGGGGGATACAATGAGCAGTTCTTC. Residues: CSASASQTGGYNEQFF.

CDR3 sequence reads: CSVTSGQGNYGYTF. The CDR3 DNA reads TGCAGCGTTACTTCGGGGCAGGGGAACTATGGCTACACCTTC. J is TRBJ1-2 and V is TRBV29-1; TRBD1 is a possible D gene (6 bases). Germline V lookup: CDR1 SQVTM, CDR2 ANQGSEA. Trimming removed 5 bases from V and 2 bases from J, with 15 bases in between. The CDR3 has 14 residues.